This T cell receptor beta chain came from a study of graft-versus-host responses after intestinal transplantation. About the research overall: Grafts were multivisceral, liver-intestinal, or isolated intestinal. Anti-thymocyte globulin induction preceded three to four years of tacrolimus and steroid maintenance in all recipients.

In the case of this clone: What it recognizes is unknown.

Trimming stripped 5 bases from V and 1 base from J, with 13 bases between. The CDR3 is 15 residues long. Per the germline V gene, CDR1 is MNHEY and CDR2 is SVGAGI. Study outcomes and limitations: Early post-transplant HvG declines showed an association with peak circulating GvH clone levels. There were GvH clones found in recipient marrow, and some of them appeared first in ileum or blood.

Produced via immunoSEQ multiplex PCR; TCRdb's table is partial and in-frame only. The sample contains approximately 25,000 clones, about 92% of which appear only once. The rearrangement links TRBV6-5 to TRBJ2-3; possible D gene TRBD1, 6 bases. The material was PBMCs, obtained 18 days after transplant. The source is a human patient who received an intestinal transplant, so some T cells may come from the graft donor. The CDR3 protein is CASSPVRGGTDTQYF. As DNA, the CDR3 is TGTGCCAGCAGTCCAGTCAGGGGAGGCACAGATACGCAGTATTTT.